This TCR beta chain was found in a study of graft-versus-host responses after intestinal transplantation. Study at large: In this cohort, recipients had multivisceral, liver-intestinal, or isolated intestinal transplants. For two to three years after anti-thymocyte globulin induction, all recipients took tacrolimus and steroids. Whole-study results and caveats: Early post-transplant falls in HvG clones accompanied the peak levels of circulating GvH clones. Within the allografts of patients who had graft-donor T cell macrochimerism, graft-versus-host to host-versus-graft clonal ratios were high.

Concerning this clone itself: What it binds is unknown.

CDR1 and CDR2 from the germline V gene are LNHNV and YYDKDF (reference sequence). Between the trimmed V and J ends, which lost 1 base and 4 bases, there was a span of 13 bases. This CDR3 is built from 15 residues. Generated by immunoSEQ multiplex PCR, the TCRdb table keeps only in-frame clones and is missing some. The data hold some 110,000 clones, with about 92% observed a single time. This TCR came from a human donor who was the organ donor for an intestinal transplant. This specimen consisted of unstimulated CD8+ T cells sorted from spleen or lymph node cells, obtained before transplant. The chain uses TRBV15 and TRBJ1-1; D is possibly TRBD1 (5 bases). CDR3 nucleotides: TGTGCCACCAGCAGAGTTCCGGAGAGGGGCACTGAAGCTTTCTTT. Encoded protein: CATSRVPERGTEAFF.